The clone carrying this T cell receptor beta chain was found many times. Antigen: not known. These data are taken from a study of T-cell reconstitution after alpha-beta-depleted transplantation in children. Study-wide findings and caveats: By one year post-transplant, T-cell counts and diversity largely arose from T cells that were newly produced. About two months after transplant, alpha-beta T cells reportedly came from several hundred expanded graft clones. The study traced high day-60 TCRbeta diversity in some patients to surviving recipient T cells and thymic progenitors.

There are 14 residues in the CDR3. Trimming removed 2 bases from V and 4 bases from J; junction bases left unmatched: 4. CDR1 is SNHLY and CDR2 is FYNNEI in the germline V gene. Construction of the TCRbeta library involved unique molecular identifiers. TCRdb processed the PCR reads anew with MiXCR; each CDR3 protein has one entry. Here the sample spans 580,000 or so distinct CDR3 sequences, roughly 23% being singletons. The sequencing here drew on PBMCs, mostly from graft donor cells, taken 360 days after TCRalphabeta/CD19-depleted stem cell transplant. This clonotype was sampled from a boy in the first two years of life who had a stem cell transplant for acute myeloid leukemia, so the T cells may come from the graft donor. This rearrangement joins TRBV2 to TRBJ1-2; 7 bases align to TRBD1. The CDR3 DNA reads TGTGCCAGCAGTGAAAGGACAGGATCCTATGGCTACACCTTC. Amino acid sequence: CASSERTGSYGYTF.